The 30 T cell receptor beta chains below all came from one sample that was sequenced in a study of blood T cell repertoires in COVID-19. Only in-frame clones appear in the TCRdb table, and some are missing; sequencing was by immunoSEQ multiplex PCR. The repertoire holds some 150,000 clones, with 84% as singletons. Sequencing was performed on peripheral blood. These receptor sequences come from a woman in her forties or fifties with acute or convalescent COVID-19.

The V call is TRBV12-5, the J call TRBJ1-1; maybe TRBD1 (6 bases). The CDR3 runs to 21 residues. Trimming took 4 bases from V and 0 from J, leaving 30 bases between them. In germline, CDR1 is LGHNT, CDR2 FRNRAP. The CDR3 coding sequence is TGTGCTAGTGGTTGGGCAGGGGTTATGTTATTTGAGAAACTCTTGAACACTGAAGCTTTCTTT. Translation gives CASGWAGVMLFEKLLNTEAFF.

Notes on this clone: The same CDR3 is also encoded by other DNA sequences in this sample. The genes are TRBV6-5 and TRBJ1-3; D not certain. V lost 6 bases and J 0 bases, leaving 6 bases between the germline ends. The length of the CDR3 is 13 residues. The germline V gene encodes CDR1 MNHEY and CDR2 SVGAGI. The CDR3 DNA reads TGTGCCAGCAGAGAGTACTCTGGAAACACCATATATTTT. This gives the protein CASREYSGNTIYF.

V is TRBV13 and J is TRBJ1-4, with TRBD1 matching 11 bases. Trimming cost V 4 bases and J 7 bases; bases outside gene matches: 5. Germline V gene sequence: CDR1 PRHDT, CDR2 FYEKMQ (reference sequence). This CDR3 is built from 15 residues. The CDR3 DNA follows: TGTGCCAGCAGCTCCTCCGGGACAGGGGGTGAAAAACTGTTTTTT. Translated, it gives CASSSSGTGGEKLFF.

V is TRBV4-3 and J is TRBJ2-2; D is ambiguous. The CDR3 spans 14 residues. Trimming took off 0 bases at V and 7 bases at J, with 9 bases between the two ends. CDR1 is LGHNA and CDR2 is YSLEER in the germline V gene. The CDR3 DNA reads TGCGCCAGCAGCCAAGATTTTATCCGCGGGGAGCTGTTTTTT. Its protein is CASSQDFIRGELFF.

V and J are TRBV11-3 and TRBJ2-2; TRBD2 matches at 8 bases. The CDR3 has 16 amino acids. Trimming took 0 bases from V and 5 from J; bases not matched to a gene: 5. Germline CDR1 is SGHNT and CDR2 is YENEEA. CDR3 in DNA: TGTGCCAGCAGCTTAGATTCCGGGAGGGCTACCGGGGAGCTGTTTTTT. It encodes CASSLDSGRATGELFF.

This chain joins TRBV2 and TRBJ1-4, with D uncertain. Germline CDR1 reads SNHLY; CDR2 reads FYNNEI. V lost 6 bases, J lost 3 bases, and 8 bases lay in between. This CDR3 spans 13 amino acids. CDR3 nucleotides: TGTGCCAGCAGGGGCAGAGCTAATGAAAAACTGTTTTTT. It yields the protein CASRGRANEKLFF.

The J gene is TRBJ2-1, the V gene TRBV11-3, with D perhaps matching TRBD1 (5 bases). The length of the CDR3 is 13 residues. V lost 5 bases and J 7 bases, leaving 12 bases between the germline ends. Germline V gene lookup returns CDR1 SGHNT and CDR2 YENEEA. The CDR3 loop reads CASSLLQGNEQFF. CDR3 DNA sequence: TGTGCCAGCAGCCTCCTCCAGGGTAATGAGCAGTTCTTC.

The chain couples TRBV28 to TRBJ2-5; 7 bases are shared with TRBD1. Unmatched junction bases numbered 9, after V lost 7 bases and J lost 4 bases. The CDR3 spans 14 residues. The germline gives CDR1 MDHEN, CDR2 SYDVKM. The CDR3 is CASKSQGGGETQYF. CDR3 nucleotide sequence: TGTGCCAGCAAAAGCCAAGGGGGCGGAGAGACCCAGTACTTC.

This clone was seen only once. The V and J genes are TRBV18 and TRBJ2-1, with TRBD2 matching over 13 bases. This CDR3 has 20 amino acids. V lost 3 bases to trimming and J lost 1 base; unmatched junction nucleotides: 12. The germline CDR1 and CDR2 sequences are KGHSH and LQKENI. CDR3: CASSPTPTSGRRFSYNEQFF. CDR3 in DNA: TGTGCCAGCTCACCTACACCGACTAGCGGGAGGCGCTTTTCCTACAATGAGCAGTTCTTC. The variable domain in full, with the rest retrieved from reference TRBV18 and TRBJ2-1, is NAGVMQNPRHLVRRRGQEARLRCSPMKGHSHVYWYRQLPEEGLKFMVYLQKENIIDESGMPKERFSAEFPKEGPSILRIQQVVRGDSAAYFCASSPTPTSGRRFSYNEQFFGPGTRLTVL.

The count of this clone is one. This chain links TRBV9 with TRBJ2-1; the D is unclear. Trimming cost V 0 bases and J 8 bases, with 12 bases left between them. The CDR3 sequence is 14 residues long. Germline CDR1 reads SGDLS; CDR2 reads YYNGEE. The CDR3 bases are TGTGCCAGCAGCGTAGGATCCCAGGCCTATGAGCAGTTCTTC. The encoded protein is CASSVGSQAYEQFF.

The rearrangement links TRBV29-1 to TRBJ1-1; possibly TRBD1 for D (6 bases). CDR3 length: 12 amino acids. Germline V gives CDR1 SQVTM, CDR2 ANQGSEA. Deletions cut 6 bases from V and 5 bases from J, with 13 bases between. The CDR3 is CSVTGRGTEAFF. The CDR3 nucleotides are TGCAGCGTAACAGGGAGAGGAACTGAAGCTTTCTTT.

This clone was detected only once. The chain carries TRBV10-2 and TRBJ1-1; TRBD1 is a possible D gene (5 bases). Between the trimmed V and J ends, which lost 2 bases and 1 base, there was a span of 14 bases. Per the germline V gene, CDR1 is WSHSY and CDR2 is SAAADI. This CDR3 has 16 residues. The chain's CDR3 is CASSEGGVGRNTEAFF. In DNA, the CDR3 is TGCGCCAGCAGTGAGGGGGGGGTAGGGAGGAACACTGAAGCTTTCTTT.

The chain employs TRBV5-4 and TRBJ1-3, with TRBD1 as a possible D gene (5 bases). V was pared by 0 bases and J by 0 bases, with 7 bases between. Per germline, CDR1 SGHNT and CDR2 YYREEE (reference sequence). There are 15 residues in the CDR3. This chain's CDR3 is CASSLGQNSGNTIYF. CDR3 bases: TGTGCCAGCAGCTTGGGACAGAACTCTGGAAACACCATATATTTT.

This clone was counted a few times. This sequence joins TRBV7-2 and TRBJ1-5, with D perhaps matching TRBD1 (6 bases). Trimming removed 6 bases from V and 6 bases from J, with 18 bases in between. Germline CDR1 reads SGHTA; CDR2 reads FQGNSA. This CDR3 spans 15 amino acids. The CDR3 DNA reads TGTGCCAGCAGTGTGGGGACAAGGGAAGGTCAGCCCCAGCATTTT. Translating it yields CASSVGTREGQPQHF.

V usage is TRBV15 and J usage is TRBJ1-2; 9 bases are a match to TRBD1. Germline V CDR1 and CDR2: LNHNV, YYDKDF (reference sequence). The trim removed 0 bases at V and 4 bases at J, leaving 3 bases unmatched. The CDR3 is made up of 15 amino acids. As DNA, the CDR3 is TGTGCCACCAGCAGAGACACAGGGGGCGGCTATGGCTACACCTTC. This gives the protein CATSRDTGGGYGYTF.

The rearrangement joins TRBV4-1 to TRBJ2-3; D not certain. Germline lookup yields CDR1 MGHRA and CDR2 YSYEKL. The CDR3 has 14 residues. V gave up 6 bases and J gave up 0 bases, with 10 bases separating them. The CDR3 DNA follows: TGCGCCAGCAGTAAAGCACAGAGCACAGATACGCAGTATTTT. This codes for CASSKAQSTDTQYF.

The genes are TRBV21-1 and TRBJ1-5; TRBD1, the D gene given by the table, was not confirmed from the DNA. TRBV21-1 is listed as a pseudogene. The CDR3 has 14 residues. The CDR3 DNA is TGTGCCAGCAAGGCAGGGGGGACCAATCAGCCCCAGCATTTT. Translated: CASKAGGTNQPQHF.

The CDR3 DNA reads TGTGCCTGGAGTGTGGGCAGCTTGAACACTGAAGCTTTCTTT. This translates into CAWSVGSLNTEAFF. This chain connects TRBV30 to TRBJ1-1; D remains unclear. V gave up 0 bases and J gave up 0 bases, with 8 bases separating them. The germline gives CDR1 GTSNPN, CDR2 SVGIG (reference sequence). CDR3 size: 14 residues.

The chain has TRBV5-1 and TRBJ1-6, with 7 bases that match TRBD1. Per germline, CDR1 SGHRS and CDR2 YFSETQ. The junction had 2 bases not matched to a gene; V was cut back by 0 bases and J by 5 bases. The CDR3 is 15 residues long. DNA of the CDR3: TGCGCCAGCAGCTTGGGACAGGGTAATAATTCACCCCTCCACTTT. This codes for CASSLGQGNNSPLHF.

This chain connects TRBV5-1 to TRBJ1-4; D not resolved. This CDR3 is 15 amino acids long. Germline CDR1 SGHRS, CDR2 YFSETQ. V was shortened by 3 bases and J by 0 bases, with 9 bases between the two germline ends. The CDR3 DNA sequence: TGCGCCAGCAGCTATCAGAAAGCAACTAATGAAAAACTGTTTTTT. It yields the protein CASSYQKATNEKLFF.

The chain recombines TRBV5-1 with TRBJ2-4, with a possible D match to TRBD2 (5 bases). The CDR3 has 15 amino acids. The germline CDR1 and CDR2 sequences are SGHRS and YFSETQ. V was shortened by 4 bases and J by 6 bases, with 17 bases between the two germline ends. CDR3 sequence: CASSPTSRAVNIQYF. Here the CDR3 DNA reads TGCGCCAGCAGCCCCACCTCGCGGGCGGTAAACATTCAGTACTTC.

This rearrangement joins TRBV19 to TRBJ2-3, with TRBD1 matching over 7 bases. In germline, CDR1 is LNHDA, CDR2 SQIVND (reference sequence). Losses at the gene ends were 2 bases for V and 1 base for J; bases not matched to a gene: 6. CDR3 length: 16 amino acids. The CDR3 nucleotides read TGTGCCAGTAGTATACTGACAGGGAGAGGCACAGATACGCAGTATTTT. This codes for CASSILTGRGTDTQYF. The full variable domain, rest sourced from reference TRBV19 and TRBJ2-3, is DGGITQSPKYLFRKEGQNVTLSCEQNLNHDAMYWYRQDPGQGLRLIYYSQIVNDFQKGDIAEGYSVSREKKESFPLTVTSAQKNPTAFYLCASSILTGRGTDTQYFGPGTRLTVL.

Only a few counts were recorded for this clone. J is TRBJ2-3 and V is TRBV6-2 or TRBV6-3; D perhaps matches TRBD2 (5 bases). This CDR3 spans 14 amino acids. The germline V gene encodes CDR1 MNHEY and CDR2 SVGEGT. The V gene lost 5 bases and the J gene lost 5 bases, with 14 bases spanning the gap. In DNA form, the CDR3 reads TGTGCCAGCAGTACGAGGGATTCGAGAGATACGCAGTATTTT. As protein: CASSTRDSRDTQYF.

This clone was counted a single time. The CDR3 region has the DNA TGCGCCAGCAGCTTGTGGGGGCTTTCAAGCTCCTACAATGAGCAGTTCTTC. It yields the protein CASSLWGLSSSYNEQFF. The chain is built from TRBV5-1 and TRBJ2-1; D possibly corresponds to TRBD1 (6 bases). The germline CDR1 and CDR2 sequences are SGHRS and YFSETQ. V was cut by 1 base and J by 0 bases, with 14 bases left in between. The CDR3 contains 17 residues.

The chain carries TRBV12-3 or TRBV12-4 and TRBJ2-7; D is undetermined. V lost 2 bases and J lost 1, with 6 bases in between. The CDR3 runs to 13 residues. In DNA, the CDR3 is TGTGCCAGCAGTTTATCCGGGTCCTACGAGCAGTACTTC. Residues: CASSLSGSYEQYF.

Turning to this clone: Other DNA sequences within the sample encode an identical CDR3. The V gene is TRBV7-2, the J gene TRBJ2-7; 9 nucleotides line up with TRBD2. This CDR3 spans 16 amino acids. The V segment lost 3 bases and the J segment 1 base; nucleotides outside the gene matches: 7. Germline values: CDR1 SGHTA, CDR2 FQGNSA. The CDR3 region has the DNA TGTGCCAGCAGCTTGGCGGGAGGGGGAATTTCCTACGAGCAGTACTTC. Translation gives CASSLAGGGISYEQYF.

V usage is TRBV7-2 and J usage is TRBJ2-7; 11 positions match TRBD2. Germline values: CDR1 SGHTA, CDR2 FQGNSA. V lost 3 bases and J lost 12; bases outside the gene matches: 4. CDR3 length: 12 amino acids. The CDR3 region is CASSFTSGRTYF. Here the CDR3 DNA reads TGTGCCAGCAGCTTTACTAGCGGGAGAACGTACTTC.

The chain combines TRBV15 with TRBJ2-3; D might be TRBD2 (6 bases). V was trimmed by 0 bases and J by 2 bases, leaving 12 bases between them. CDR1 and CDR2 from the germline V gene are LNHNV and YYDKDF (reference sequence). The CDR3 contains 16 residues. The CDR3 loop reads CATSRDPGDPTDTQYF. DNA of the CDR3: TGTGCCACCAGCAGAGATCCGGGGGACCCCACAGATACGCAGTATTTT.

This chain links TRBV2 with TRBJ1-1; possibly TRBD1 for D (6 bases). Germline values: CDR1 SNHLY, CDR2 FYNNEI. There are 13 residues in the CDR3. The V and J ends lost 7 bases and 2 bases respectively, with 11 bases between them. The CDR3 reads CASMGGGNTEAFF. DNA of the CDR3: TGTGCCAGCATGGGGGGGGGCAACACTGAAGCTTTCTTT. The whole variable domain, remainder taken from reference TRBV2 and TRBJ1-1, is EPEVTQTPSHQVTQMGQEVILRCVPISNHLYFYWYRQILGQKVEFLVSFYNNEISEKSEIFDDQFSVERPDGSNFTLKIRSTKLEDSAMYFCASMGGGNTEAFFGQGTRLTVV.

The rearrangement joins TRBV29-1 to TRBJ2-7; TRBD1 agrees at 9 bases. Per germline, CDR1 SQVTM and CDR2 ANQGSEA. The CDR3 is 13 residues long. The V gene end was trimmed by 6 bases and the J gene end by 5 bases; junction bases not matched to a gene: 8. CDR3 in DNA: TGCAGCGTCACCGGGACAGGGATCGACGAGCAGTACTTC. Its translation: CSVTGTGIDEQYF.